Listed here is a single T cell receptor beta chain. Amplified TCR beta CDR3 regions derived from RNA transcripts. The HTBI primer set drove a first-round RT-PCR of the TCR CDR3. TCRdb re-analysed the multiplex PCR reads in MiXCR, keeping a single row per CDR3 protein. The sample carries a few hundred thousand distinct CDR3 sequences, approximately 20% recorded once. The source of the sample is a study of T cells in Graves' hyperthyroidism and ophthalmopathy. V was clipped by 6 bases and J by 3 bases; unmatched bases: 7. The CDR3 consists of 14 residues. The V gene's germline CDR1 is MDHEN and CDR2 SYDVKM.

This TCR came from a woman younger than 35 with Graves' hyperthyroidism. Sequenced: blood. This chain connects TRBV28 to TRBJ2-7; TRBD1 matches at 8 bases. The CDR3 DNA sequence: TGTGCCAGCAGGCGGGGACAGGATAACTACGAGCAGTACTTC. Translating it yields CASRRGQDNYEQYF.